The rows below give T cell receptor beta chains drawn from one sample of a study of shared clonotypes between healthy human individuals. Assay: immunoSEQ multiplex PCR; the TCRdb copy retains only in-frame clones and omits some. The repertoire holds roughly 680,000 clones, with roughly 72% as singletons. The sample was memory CD4+ T cells sorted from blood. These TCRs come from a woman aged 30 to 39 in good health. The CDR3 runs from the conserved cysteine through the conserved F or W. D genes are given only for firm matches. For some rows the clone size is stated as once, few or many, or as a class when expanded; others skip it.

size | D | length | J | V | CDR3 | DNA
few | TRBD1 | 15 | TRBJ2-2 | TRBV5-1 | CASSPGTENTGELFF | TGCGCCAGCAGTCCCGGGACAGAGAACACCGGGGAGCTGTTTTTT
once | NA | 14 | TRBJ1-1 | TRBV28 | CASSLAEWNTEAFF | TGTGCCAGCAGTTTGGCAGAGTGGAACACTGAAGCTTTCTTT
few | TRBD1 | 15 | TRBJ1-5 | TRBV28 | CASNTYRGVNQPQHF | TGTGCCAGCAATACCTACAGGGGGGTCAATCAGCCCCAGCATTTT
NA | NA | 13 | TRBJ1-1 | TRBV5-1 | CASRSTAETEAFF | TGCGCCAGCAGATCGACAGCAGAGACTGAAGCTTTCTTT
few | TRBD1 | 13 | TRBJ2-7 | TRBV25-1 | CASSVAQGQGQYF | TGTGCCAGCAGTGTGGCCCAGGGACAGGGGCAGTACTTC
NA | NA | 11 | TRBJ2-1 | TRBV18 | CASSPEGEQFF | TGTGCCAGCTCCCCAGAGGGTGAGCAGTTCTTC
few | NA | 11 | TRBJ2-1 | TRBV10-2 | CASRSSHEQFF | TGCGCCAGCCGGAGTTCCCATGAGCAGTTCTTC
NA | TRBD1 | 15 | TRBJ2-7 | TRBV27 | CATQQEQGATGGQYF | TGTGCCACCCAACAAGAACAGGGGGCTACTGGAGGGCAGTACTTC
NA | NA | 14 | TRBJ2-7 | TRBV11-2 | CASSSYQGSYEQYF | TGTGCCAGCAGCTCGTACCAGGGAAGCTACGAGCAGTACTTC
NA | NA | 15 | TRBJ2-3 | TRBV28 | CASSRRGLHTDTQYF | TGTGCCAGCAGTAGGAGGGGCCTTCACACAGATACGCAGTATTTT
NA | TRBD2 | 15 | TRBJ2-7 | TRBV14 | CASSLGTSGAYEQYF | TGTGCCAGCAGCCTAGGGACTAGCGGGGCCTACGAGCAGTACTTC
NA | TRBD1 | 16 | TRBJ1-3 | TRBV18 | CASSRRTGSSGNTIYF | TGTGCCAGCTCACGTCGGACAGGCAGCTCTGGAAACACCATATATTTT
NA | TRBD1 | 17 | TRBJ1-5 | TRBV19 | CASSGGWGQVVNQPQHF | TGTGCCAGTAGTGGGGGGTGGGGACAGGTGGTCAATCAGCCCCAGCATTTT
NA | NA | 15 | TRBJ1-1 | TRBV14 | CASSQGLGVNTEAFF | TGTGCCAGCAGCCAAGGTCTGGGAGTAAACACTGAAGCTTTCTTT
NA | TRBD2 | 16 | TRBJ2-2 | TRBV28 | CASSPWTSGSTGELFF | TGTGCCAGCAGTCCCTGGACTAGCGGGAGTACCGGGGAGCTGTTTTTT
few | TRBD1 | 14 | TRBJ2-5 | TRBV28 | CASSGTNRGQTQYF | TGTGCCAGCAGTGGGACGAACAGGGGACAGACCCAGTACTTC
NA | TRBD2 | 18 | TRBJ2-3 | TRBV10-2 | CASRAGTSGSGATDTQYF | TGCGCCAGCAGGGCCGGGACTAGCGGGAGTGGGGCCACAGATACGCAGTATTTT
NA | TRBD1 | 15 | TRBJ1-5 | TRBV5-1 | CASSLTGGSNQPQHF | TGCGCCAGCAGTCTTACAGGGGGTAGCAATCAGCCCCAGCATTTT
NA | NA | 14 | TRBJ2-1 | TRBV5-8 | CASSQVLGYNEQFF | TGTGCCAGCAGCCAAGTTTTGGGATACAATGAGCAGTTCTTC
many | TRBD1 | 15 | TRBJ1-5 | TRBV27 | CASNSTGTMDQPQHF | TGTGCCAGCAACTCGACAGGGACGATGGATCAGCCCCAGCATTTT
once | TRBD1 | 15 | TRBJ1-1 | TRBV6-5 | CASSNHRGTNTEAFF | TGTGCCAGCAGTAATCACAGGGGGACGAACACTGAAGCTTTCTTT
NA | NA | 15 | TRBJ2-3 | TRBV18 | CASRPAGLNTDTQYF | TGTGCCAGCCGGCCTGCGGGACTTAACACAGATACGCAGTATTTT
NA | NA | 15 | TRBJ2-1 | TRBV19 | CASSGIWAIYNEQFF | TGTGCCAGTAGCGGGATTTGGGCAATTTACAATGAGCAGTTCTTC
few | NA | 11 | TRBJ1-1 | TRBV15 | CATSRSMRAFF | TGTGCCACCAGCAGATCGATGCGGGCTTTCTTT
NA | TRBD2 | 17 | TRBJ2-1 | TRBV19 | CASSPNRLAGTYNEQFF | TGTGCCAGTAGTCCCAACCGACTAGCGGGAACCTACAATGAGCAGTTCTTC
many | TRBD1 | 14 | TRBJ2-7 | TRBV6-1 | CASRWTGTTYEQYF | TGTGCCAGCAGATGGACAGGGACAACCTACGAGCAGTACTTC
NA | NA | 13 | TRBJ1-1 | TRBV7-9 | CASSLTGSTEAFF | TGTGCCAGCAGCTTAACGGGGTCCACTGAAGCTTTCTTT
few | NA | 16 | TRBJ2-7 | TRBV27 | CASSLYGYSSSYEQYF | TGTGCCAGCAGTTTATATGGGTACTCGAGCTCCTACGAGCAGTACTTC
NA | TRBD2 | 17 | TRBJ2-1 | TRBV7-9 | CASSSPTASGAYNEQFF | TGTGCCAGCAGCTCCCCCACGGCTAGCGGGGCTTACAATGAGCAGTTCTTC
NA | NA | 15 | TRBJ1-2 | TRBV6-1 | CASTTKGGSNYGYTF | TGTGCCAGCACCACCAAGGGGGGTAGTAACTATGGCTACACCTTC
NA | TRBD1 | 17 | TRBJ2-7 | TRBV27 | CASSGTGISGKAYEQYF | TGTGCCAGCAGCGGGACAGGGATAAGCGGAAAGGCCTACGAGCAGTACTTC
NA | NA | 16 | TRBJ2-2 | TRBV4-2 | CASSLEGIVDTGELFF | TGTGCCAGCAGCCTTGAAGGGATAGTTGACACCGGGGAGCTGTTTTTT
once | NA | 14 | TRBJ2-2 | TRBV7-8 | CASSLQGATGELFF | TGTGCCAGCAGCCTGCAGGGAGCCACCGGGGAGCTGTTTTTT
NA | NA | 17 | TRBJ2-6 | TRBV5-1 | CASSFLQESGGANVLTF | TGCGCCAGCAGCTTCCTACAGGAGTCCGGTGGGGCCAACGTCCTGACTTTC
few | NA | 13 | TRBJ1-2 | TRBV5-1 | CASSPGPNYGYTF | TGCGCCAGCAGCCCGGGCCCCAACTATGGCTACACCTTC
NA | TRBD1 | 15 | TRBJ1-5 | TRBV19 | CASESGTDHNQPQHF | TGTGCCAGTGAATCCGGGACAGACCACAATCAGCCCCAGCATTTT
NA | NA | 14 | TRBJ1-1 | TRBV2 | CASSPAGHRTEAFF | TGTGCCAGCAGCCCCGCAGGGCATCGGACTGAAGCTTTCTTT
NA | NA | 15 | TRBJ2-6 | TRBV28 | CASKRRDSGANVLTF | TGTGCCAGCAAACGCCGAGACTCTGGGGCCAACGTCCTGACTTTC
NA | TRBD2 | 18 | TRBJ2-3 | TRBV7-6 | CASSLAAASGRAVDTQYF | TGTGCCAGCAGCTTAGCCGCTGCTAGCGGGAGGGCCGTCGATACGCAGTATTTT
NA | TRBD1 | 13 | TRBJ2-1 | TRBV19 | CASIQRGQSEQFF | TGTGCCAGTATCCAGAGGGGGCAGAGTGAGCAGTTCTTC
once | TRBD1 | 16 | TRBJ2-3 | TRBV18 | CASSPRGQGATDTQYF | TGTGCCAGCTCCCCGCGGGGACAGGGGGCCACAGATACGCAGTATTTT
few | NA | 15 | TRBJ2-1 | TRBV5-1 | CASSLEASQQLEQFF | TGCGCCAGCAGCTTGGAGGCTAGCCAGCAACTTGAGCAGTTCTTC
NA | TRBD1 | 16 | TRBJ1-5 | TRBV7-8 | CASSDLWAGGYQPQHF | TGTGCCAGCAGCGACCTGTGGGCAGGGGGCTATCAGCCCCAGCATTTT